One and the same sample provided the 32 T cell receptor beta chains below, sequenced in a study of cytomegalovirus exposure and HLA in healthy donors. Generated by immunoSEQ multiplex PCR, the TCRdb table keeps only in-frame clones and is missing some. The sample carries about 140,000 clones, around 80% recorded once. The source material was PBMCs. Receptors were obtained from a man aged 25-40 years in good health and CMV-seropositive.

The V and J genes are TRBV12-5 and TRBJ1-2, with D maybe TRBD1 (5 bases). The germline V gene has CDR1 LGHNT and CDR2 FRNRAP. Trimming took 6 bases from V and 3 from J, leaving 14 bases between them. The CDR3 totals 14 residues. CDR3 sequence (DNA): TGTGCTAGTGGCCTCAGGGTAGATGACTATGGCTACACCTTC. This codes for CASGLRVDDYGYTF.

This clone was recorded a few times. The chain combines TRBV2 with TRBJ2-7; D perhaps matches TRBD1 (6 bases). This CDR3 is 12 amino acids long. Germline CDR1 SNHLY, CDR2 FYNNEI. Trimming took off 7 bases at V and 4 bases at J, with 11 bases between the two ends. CDR3 sequence: CASNRDLYEQYF. The CDR3 region has the DNA TGTGCCAGCAACAGGGATTTGTACGAGCAGTACTTC.

The CDR3 nucleotides read TGTGCCACCAGCAGACCTCCCGGGACAGATTTTAATCAGCCCCAGCATTTT. It yields the protein CATSRPPGTDFNQPQHF. The chain carries TRBV15 and TRBJ1-5; 7 positions match TRBD1. J was trimmed by 4 bases and V by 2 bases; bases with no gene match: 11. Germline values: CDR1 LNHNV, CDR2 YYDKDF (reference sequence). The CDR3 consists of 17 residues.

The chain joins TRBV2 to TRBJ2-1, with TRBD2 identical over 9 bases. The CDR3 totals 14 residues. The V segment lost 3 bases and the J segment 8 bases; nucleotides outside the gene matches: 5. Germline V gene data show CDR1 as SNHLY and CDR2 as FYNNEI. In nucleotides, the CDR3 is TGTGCCAGCAGTGAGCGGGGGGGGCTCGATGAGCAGTTCTTC. Translated: CASSERGGLDEQFF. The complete variable domain, with remaining parts taken from reference TRBV2 and TRBJ2-1, reads EPEVTQTPSHQVTQMGQEVILRCVPISNHLYFYWYRQILGQKVEFLVSFYNNEISEKSEIFDDQFSVERPDGSNFTLKIRSTKLEDSAMYFCASSERGGLDEQFFGPGTRLTVL.

This sequence joins TRBV5-6 and TRBJ2-6; 12 nucleotides agree with TRBD2. The germline gives CDR1 SGHDT, CDR2 YYEEEE. This CDR3 is built from 17 residues. The V gene end was trimmed by 3 bases and the J gene end by 4 bases; junction bases not matched to a gene: 5. The CDR3 DNA sequence: TGTGCCAGCAGCTCTAGCGGGGGGGCCTCAGGGGCCAACGTCCTGACTTTC. Encoded protein: CASSSSGGASGANVLTF. Filled out from reference TRBV5-6 and TRBJ2-6, the complete variable domain reads DAGVTQSPTHLIKTRGQQVTLRCSPKSGHDTVSWYQQALGQGPQFIFQYYEEEERQRGNFPDRFSGHQFPNYSSELNVNALLLGDSALYLCASSSSGGASGANVLTFGAGSRLTVL.

V is TRBV15 and J is TRBJ1-1; 9 bases agree with TRBD1. The CDR3 is 14 amino acids. The germline V gene has CDR1 LNHNV and CDR2 YYDKDF (reference sequence). Trimming removed 6 bases from V and 2 bases from J; junction bases left unmatched: 4. The CDR3 bases are TGTGCCACCAGACCACAGGGGGCTAACACTGAAGCTTTCTTT. It is translated as CATRPQGANTEAFF.

The chain recombines TRBV5-1 with TRBJ2-2; 8 bases line up with TRBD1. Germline CDR1 is SGHRS and CDR2 is YFSETQ. This CDR3 is 14 amino acids long. V shed 4 bases and J 1 base; nucleotides not matched to a gene: 0. Here the CDR3 DNA reads TGCGCCAGCAGCGGGACAGGGAACACCGGGGAGCTGTTTTTT. Translating it yields CASSGTGNTGELFF.

The chain carries TRBV7-6 and TRBJ2-3; D is uncertain. The germline CDR1 and CDR2 sequences are SGHVS and FNYEAQ. The CDR3 contains 13 residues. The ends were cut back, 5 bases at V and 7 bases at J, with 13 bases in the middle. The DNA of the CDR3 is TGTGCCAGCAGCCCCATACTATTGAATACGCAGTATTTT. This sequence encodes CASSPILLNTQYF.

This chain joins TRBV11-2 and TRBJ2-7, with 8 nucleotides matching TRBD1. Germline V gene lookup returns CDR1 SGHAT and CDR2 FQNNGV. Germline trimming cut 4 bases from V and 4 bases from J; bases unmatched to any gene: 3. The CDR3 consists of 13 residues. The CDR3 sequence is CASSYGQGYEQYF. The CDR3 region has the DNA TGTGCCAGCAGCTACGGACAGGGTTACGAGCAGTACTTC.

The chain recombines TRBV7-6 with TRBJ2-2; 12 bases fit TRBD2. With 5 bases clipped from V and 4 bases from J, the junction kept 5 bases outside the gene matches. Germline V lookup: CDR1 SGHVS, CDR2 FNYEAQ. This CDR3 region has 16 residues. DNA of the CDR3: TGTGCCAGCAGCCTATCTAGCGGGGGGGGCACCGGGGAGCTGTTTTTT. It encodes CASSLSSGGGTGELFF. The variable domain in full, with the rest retrieved from reference TRBV7-6 and TRBJ2-2, is GAGVSQSPRYKVTKRGQDVALRCDPISGHVSLYWYRQALGQGPEFLTYFNYEAQQDKSGLPNDRFSAERPEGSISTLTIQRTEQRDSAMYRCASSLSSGGGTGELFFGEGSRLTVL.

This clone was detected once. The V gene is TRBV7-2, the J gene TRBJ1-2, with TRBD1 matching over 7 bases. The CDR3 spans 16 residues. In germline, CDR1 is SGHTA, CDR2 FQGNSA. The V segment lost 2 bases and the J segment 6 bases; nucleotides outside the gene matches: 12. CDR3 amino acids: CASSLYSRGTPDGYTF. The CDR3 DNA is TGTGCCAGCAGCTTATACTCCAGGGGGACCCCGGATGGCTACACCTTC.

The chain links TRBV5-4 to TRBJ2-7, with D maybe TRBD1 (5 bases). CDR3 size: 14 residues. The germline CDR1 and CDR2 sequences are SGHNT and YYREEE (reference sequence). V was cut by 3 bases and J by 2 bases, with 12 bases left in between. CDR3 in amino acids: CASSSGWETYEQYF. The CDR3, as DNA: TGTGCCAGCAGCTCAGGGTGGGAAACCTACGAGCAGTACTTC.

The J gene is TRBJ1-5, the V gene TRBV9; 8 nucleotides align to TRBD1. CDR1 is SGDLS, CDR2 YYNGEE, per germline. V trimming: 4 bases; J trimming: 6 bases; junction bases outside the gene matches: 9. The CDR3 covers 15 residues. The CDR3 nucleotides read TGTGCCAGCAGCTCGGGGTCAGGGGGCCTTCAGCCCCAGCATTTT. Protein product: CASSSGSGGLQPQHF. The variable domain in full, completed from reference TRBV9 and TRBJ1-5, reads DSGVTQTPKHLITATGQRVTLRCSPRSGDLSVYWYQQSLDQGLQFLIQYYNGEERAKGNILERFSAQQFPDLHSELNLSSLELGDSALYFCASSSGSGGLQPQHFGDGTRLSIL.

The V gene is TRBV9, the J gene TRBJ2-3; 13 bases line up with TRBD2. The CDR3 is made up of 17 amino acids. The V gene end was trimmed by 4 bases and the J gene end by 4 bases; junction bases not matched to a gene: 9. Per germline, CDR1 SGDLS and CDR2 YYNGEE. The CDR3 loop is CASSPRLAGGGSDTQYF. The DNA for the CDR3 is TGTGCCAGCAGCCCGAGACTAGCGGGGGGCGGGTCAGATACGCAGTATTTT.

This chain's CDR3 is CASSRDLGTGVNEQFF. CDR3 coding DNA: TGTGCCAGCAGCCGCGACTTAGGGACAGGGGTCAATGAGCAGTTCTTC. The chain uses TRBV7-9 and TRBJ2-1, with 10 bases identical to TRBD1. This CDR3 has 16 amino acids. Trimming at V came to 5 bases and at J to 6 bases, leaving 10 bases not matched to a gene. Germline V gene data show CDR1 as SEHNR and CDR2 as FQNEAQ (reference sequence).

The V gene is TRBV9, the J gene TRBJ1-1, with no clear D. V shed 0 bases and J shed 1 base, with 10 bases lying between them. Per the germline V gene, CDR1 is SGDLS and CDR2 is YYNGEE. This CDR3 is 15 amino acids long. CDR3 in DNA: TGTGCCAGCAGCGTAGATGCGGGCACGAACACTGAAGCTTTCTTT. Translating gives CASSVDAGTNTEAFF.

The chain carries TRBV30 and TRBJ1-5, with 11 bases that match TRBD1. CDR1 is GTSNPN and CDR2 is SVGIG in the germline V gene (reference sequence). Unmatched junction bases numbered 7, after V lost 3 bases and J lost 6 bases. This CDR3 spans 15 amino acids. In DNA, the CDR3 is TGTGCCTGGAGCCGGGGACAGGGGGAGGGTCAGCCCCAGCATTTT. It encodes CAWSRGQGEGQPQHF.

This clone has just one count. The chain joins TRBV9 to TRBJ2-3; possibly TRBD2 for D (6 bases). Trimming removed 5 bases from V and 1 base from J, with 20 bases in between. The CDR3 loop spans 17 amino acids. Germline CDR1 and CDR2: SGDLS and YYNGEE. CDR3 DNA sequence: TGTGCCAGCAGTGCAACGCCCGTCGGCGGGGGCACAGATACGCAGTATTTT. Amino acids: CASSATPVGGGTDTQYF.

CDR3 DNA sequence: TGTGCCAGCAGCTTGGCCGGGACAGGGGGAAACACTGAAGCTTTCTTT. This translates into CASSLAGTGGNTEAFF. The chain employs TRBV5-6 and TRBJ1-1; 11 nucleotides match TRBD1. The CDR3 runs to 16 residues. Germline V gene data show CDR1 as SGHDT and CDR2 as YYEEEE. The V and J ends lost 0 bases and 2 bases, in that order; junction bases with no gene match: 3.

This clone was picked up a small number of times. The J gene is TRBJ1-2, the V gene TRBV6-1; D perhaps matches TRBD1 (5 bases). This CDR3 region has 15 residues. Trimming stripped 7 bases from V and 4 bases from J, with 19 bases between. The germline V gene has CDR1 MNHNS and CDR2 SASEGT. CDR3 in DNA: TGTGCCAGCATAAAGGATGGGGGGTTTGGCTATGGCTACACCTTC. This sequence encodes CASIKDGGFGYGYTF.

V usage is TRBV9 and J usage is TRBJ1-2; maybe TRBD1 (5 bases). Germline V gives CDR1 SGDLS, CDR2 YYNGEE. The CDR3 covers 14 residues. Between the trimmed V and J ends, which lost 6 bases and 0 bases, there was a span of 12 bases. CDR3 DNA: TGTGCCAGCACCCAGGGAGGGGCTAACTATGGCTACACCTTC. Translating it yields CASTQGGANYGYTF.

The CDR3 loop is CASSPDREAYGYTF. CDR3 coding DNA: TGTGCCAGCTCCCCAGACAGGGAAGCCTATGGCTACACCTTC. The chain uses TRBV18 and TRBJ1-2; TRBD1 agrees at 7 bases. V lost 6 bases and J lost 4; bases outside the gene matches: 8. CDR3 length: 14 amino acids. CDR1 is KGHSH and CDR2 is LQKENI in the germline V gene.

This chain connects TRBV9 to TRBJ2-3; D may be TRBD2 (5 bases). CDR3 size: 14 residues. Germline assignment: CDR1 SGDLS and CDR2 YYNGEE. The V and J ends lost 4 bases and 2 bases respectively, with 11 bases between them. The CDR3 protein is CASSTQDYTDTQYF. In DNA, the CDR3 is TGTGCCAGCAGCACCCAAGACTACACAGATACGCAGTATTTT.

V gene TRBV2 combines with J gene TRBJ2-5; the D gene is possibly TRBD1 (6 bases). The CDR3 sequence is 14 residues long. Germline loops: CDR1 SNHLY, CDR2 FYNNEI. The V and J ends lost 3 bases and 7 bases respectively, with 15 bases between them. CDR3 protein: CASSDRGAKGTQYF. The CDR3 DNA sequence: TGTGCCAGCAGTGACAGGGGAGCAAAAGGGACCCAGTACTTC.

This clone came up many times. CDR3 coding DNA: TGTGCCAGCAGCTTACCAGGGGTGTATGGCTACACCTTC. It codes for CASSLPGVYGYTF. The chain couples TRBV11-2 to TRBJ1-2; tentative D call: TRBD1 (6 bases). The CDR3 spans 13 residues. The V end was cut by 2 bases, the J end by 5 bases, with 9 bases between. Germline V lookup: CDR1 SGHAT, CDR2 FQNNGV.

This chain connects TRBV29-1 to TRBJ1-1; possibly TRBD1 for D (6 bases). Germline CDR1 SQVTM, CDR2 ANQGSEA. This CDR3 is built from 14 residues. V was cut by 4 bases and J by 5 bases, with 17 bases left in between. The CDR3 bases are TGCAGCGTTGGGGAATCAGGGGCTTTGACTGAAGCTTTCTTT. Translated: CSVGESGALTEAFF. The full variable domain, completed using reference TRBV29-1 and TRBJ1-1, is SAVISQKPSRDICQRGTSLTIQCQVDSQVTMMFWYRQQPGQSLTLIATANQGSEATYESGFVIDKFPISRPNLTFSTLTVSNMSPEDSSIYLCSVGESGALTEAFFGQGTRLTVV.

The chain recombines TRBV5-6 with TRBJ1-1; a possible D gene is TRBD1 (5 bases). Per the germline V gene, CDR1 is SGHDT and CDR2 is YYEEEE. This CDR3 is 15 amino acids long. Trimming took 1 base from V and 2 from J, leaving 12 bases between them. The CDR3 is CASSLYPDSNTEAFF. The CDR3 DNA is TGTGCCAGCAGCTTGTACCCCGACAGTAACACTGAAGCTTTCTTT.

V gene TRBV2 combines with J gene TRBJ1-1; D gene ambiguous. Trimming removed 3 bases from V and 11 bases from J, with 13 bases in between. This CDR3 is 12 amino acids long. Germline V gives CDR1 SNHLY, CDR2 FYNNEI. Written as DNA, the CDR3 is TGTGCCAGCAGTGAGGGCCTCCGCCGGGCTTTCTTT. Translating it yields CASSEGLRRAFF. Full variable domain (missing parts from reference TRBV2 and TRBJ1-1): EPEVTQTPSHQVTQMGQEVILRCVPISNHLYFYWYRQILGQKVEFLVSFYNNEISEKSEIFDDQFSVERPDGSNFTLKIRSTKLEDSAMYFCASSEGLRRAFFGQGTRLTVV.

The chain recombines TRBV7-9 with TRBJ1-2; D gene uncertain. The CDR3 covers 12 residues. Germline lookup yields CDR1 SEHNR and CDR2 FQNEAQ (reference sequence). V was clipped by 5 bases and J by 3 bases, with 7 bases between them. In nucleotides, the CDR3 is TGTGCCAGCAGCCCCGCAGACTATGGCTACACCTTC. Protein sequence: CASSPADYGYTF.

The DNA of the CDR3 is TGCGCCAGCAGCGTCCGACAGGGGACACCCTACGAGCAGTACTTC. Its protein is CASSVRQGTPYEQYF. The chain recombines TRBV5-1 with TRBJ2-7; 8 bases are shared with TRBD1. The CDR3 extends over 15 amino acids. With V trimmed by 4 bases and J by 2 bases, 8 bases remained unmatched. CDR1 and CDR2 (germline): SGHRS, YFSETQ.

The chain is built from TRBV27 and TRBJ2-1; 8 bases fit TRBD1. Germline CDR1 and CDR2: MNHEY and SMNVEV (reference sequence). The CDR3 length is 14 residues. The junction had 7 bases not matched to a gene; V was cut back by 4 bases and J by 8 bases. Written as DNA, the CDR3 is TGTGCCAGCAGTTCTTCCTACAGGGGGGATGAGCAGTTCTTC. Protein product: CASSSSYRGDEQFF.

This clone was seen repeatedly, ten times or more. The gene calls are TRBV5-4 and TRBJ1-2; TRBD1 is a possible D gene (6 bases). CDR1 and CDR2 (germline): SGHNT, YYREEE (reference sequence). The length of the CDR3 is 14 residues. V dropped 4 bases and J dropped 7 bases, with 17 bases sitting between them. The CDR3: CASSHPQGIGGYTF. DNA for the CDR3: TGTGCCAGCAGCCATCCACAGGGAATAGGTGGCTACACCTTC.